This is a list of T cell receptor beta chains from one sample in a study of blood T cells in healthy people across ages. TCRdb re-called the 5' RACE reads with MiXCR, one entry per CDR3 protein. The sample consists of about 630,000 distinct CDR3 sequences, 20% to 25% of them appearing once. Sequenced: blood. The origin of the receptors is a man between 65 and 80 years old in good health. Each CDR3 is given with its conserved first and last residue.

j_gene | v_gene | CDR3aa
TRBJ2-7 | TRBV29-1 | CSVASGSEQYF
. | TRBV18 | CASSPVSGTSYEQYF
TRBJ2-5 | TRBV12-5 | CASGVAGRETQYF
TRBJ2-3 | TRBV18 | CASSTLMGTGDTDTQYF
TRBJ1-2 | TRBV29-1 | CSVQRRSGPVYTF
TRBJ2-1 | TRBV5-1 | CASSPGGTSVNEQFF
TRBJ2-4 | TRBV3-1 | CASSQDAKNIQYF
TRBJ1-1 | TRBV6-1 | CASSGGQVDHPEAFF
TRBJ2-6 | TRBV27 | CASSLGGSEANVLTF
TRBJ2-7 | TRBV6-1 | CASRRTAEGAQYF
TRBJ2-1 | TRBV3-1 | CASSEAGSSYNEQFF
TRBJ2-5 | TRBV15 | CATSKAGGRETQYF
TRBJ2-2 | TRBV6-5 | CASSRDRVTGELFF
TRBJ1-3 | TRBV21-1 | CASSQARVSGNTIYF
TRBJ2-3 | TRBV20-1 | CSALTSGSRDTQYF
TRBJ2-4 | TRBV7-3 | CASRKNIQYF
. | TRBV10-3 | CAITSEFEQYF